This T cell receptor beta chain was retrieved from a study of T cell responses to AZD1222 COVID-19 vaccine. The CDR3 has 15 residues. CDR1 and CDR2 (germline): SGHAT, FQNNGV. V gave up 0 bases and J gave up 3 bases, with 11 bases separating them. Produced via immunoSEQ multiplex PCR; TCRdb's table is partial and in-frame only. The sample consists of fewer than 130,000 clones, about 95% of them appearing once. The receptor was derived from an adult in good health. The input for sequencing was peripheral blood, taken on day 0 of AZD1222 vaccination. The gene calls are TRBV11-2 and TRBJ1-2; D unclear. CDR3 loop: CASSLDTPAYYGYTF. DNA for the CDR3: TGTGCCAGCAGCTTAGATACCCCAGCCTACTATGGCTACACCTTC.